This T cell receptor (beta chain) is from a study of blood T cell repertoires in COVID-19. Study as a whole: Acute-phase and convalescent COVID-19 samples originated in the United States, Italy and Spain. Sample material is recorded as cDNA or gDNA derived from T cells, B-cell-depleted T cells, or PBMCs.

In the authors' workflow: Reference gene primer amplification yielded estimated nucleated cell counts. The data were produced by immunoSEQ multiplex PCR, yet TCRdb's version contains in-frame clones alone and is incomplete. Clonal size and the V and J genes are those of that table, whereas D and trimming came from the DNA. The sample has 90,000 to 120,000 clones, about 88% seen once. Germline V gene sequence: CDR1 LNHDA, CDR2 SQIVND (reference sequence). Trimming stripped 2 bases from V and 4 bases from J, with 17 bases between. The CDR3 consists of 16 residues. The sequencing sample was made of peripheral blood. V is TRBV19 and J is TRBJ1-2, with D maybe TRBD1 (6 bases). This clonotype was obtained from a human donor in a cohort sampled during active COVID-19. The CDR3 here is CASSIPGQGPLYGYTF. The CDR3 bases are TGTGCCAGTAGTATACCGGGACAAGGCCCTCTCTATGGCTACACCTTC.